This TCR beta chain came from a study of beta chain features in type 1 diabetes. The CDR3 loop spans 19 amino acids. Trimming at V came to 1 base and at J to 8 bases, leaving 16 bases not matched to a gene. CDR1 and CDR2 from the germline V gene are MNHEY and SMNVEV (reference sequence). In all sorted populations, purity surpassed 98%. Expressed TCRB transcripts were sequenced because the entire RNA isolate underwent reverse transcription. Sequenced by immunoSEQ multiplex PCR; TCRdb stores in-frame clones only, minus some. The sample has 200,000 to 250,000 clones; approximately 11% are singletons. Specimen: central memory CD4+ T cells from blood. The sequence came from a man between 18 and 29 years old in good health. The V and J genes are TRBV27 and TRBJ2-1; 11 bases line up with TRBD2. The CDR3 nucleotides are TGTGCCAGCAGTTTATGGTCTAGCGGGAGGTCCTTTTCGTGGGATGAGCAGTTCTTC. This translates into CASSLWSSGRSFSWDEQFF.